The 30 T cell receptor beta chains given below trace back to one sample, sequenced in a study of CD8+ T cells in alopecia areata. The treatment denotes: oral pan-JAK inhibitor, 5-10 mg twice daily. cDNA prepared by RNA extraction and subsequent reverse transcription served as the template for sequencing. Profiled with immunoSEQ multiplex PCR; TCRdb holds only in-frame clones, not every one. The data show about 200,000 clones, more than 55% seen once. The sequencing here drew on CD4+ T cells sorted from blood, taken at week 4, from a patient treated with tofacitinib. These receptors were collected from a human donor with alopecia areata.

V gene TRBV5-1 combines with J gene TRBJ1-2; 8 positions agree with TRBD1. The V gene end was trimmed by 0 bases and the J gene end by 5 bases; junction bases not matched to a gene: 9. There are 16 residues in the CDR3. CDR1 SGHRS and CDR2 YFSETQ come from the germline V gene. CDR3: CASSLAGTGLDYGYTF. In DNA, the CDR3 is TGCGCCAGCAGCTTGGCCGGGACAGGCCTCGATTATGGCTACACCTTC.

The gene calls are TRBV29-1 and TRBJ2-3; 9 nucleotides align to TRBD1. Germline V gives CDR1 SQVTM, CDR2 ANQGSEA. Trimming removed 4 bases from V and 6 bases from J; junction bases left unmatched: 5. This CDR3 is 13 amino acids long. The CDR3 coding sequence is TGCAGCGTTGGACAGGGGGAGTCTGATACGCAGTATTTT. This translates into CSVGQGESDTQYF.

The rearrangement uses TRBV4-1 and TRBJ2-1; 10 bases line up with TRBD2. V lost 4 bases to trimming and J lost 4 bases; unmatched junction nucleotides: 4. The CDR3 is 15 amino acids. Per the germline V gene, CDR1 is MGHRA and CDR2 is YSYEKL. CDR3 DNA sequence: TGCGCCAGCAGCCCCGGACTAGCGGATTACAATGAGCAGTTCTTC. Protein: CASSPGLADYNEQFF.

V gene TRBV2 combines with J gene TRBJ2-2; 8 bases align to TRBD1. Germline values: CDR1 SNHLY, CDR2 FYNNEI. The CDR3 sequence is 14 residues long. Germline trimming cut 5 bases from V and 4 bases from J; bases unmatched to any gene: 3. CDR3 nucleotide sequence: TGTGCCAGCAGTAGGGACAGGCTCACCGGGGAGCTGTTTTTT. It is translated as CASSRDRLTGELFF.

CDR3 sequence reads: CASSVKSRNSPLHF. As DNA, the CDR3 is TGTGCCAGCAGCGTAAAATCTCGAAATTCACCCCTCCACTTT. The chain employs TRBV9 and TRBJ1-6; D remains unclear. Germline V gene lookup returns CDR1 SGDLS and CDR2 YYNGEE. The CDR3 consists of 14 residues. Between the trimmed V and J ends, which lost 1 base and 7 bases, there was a span of 9 bases.

The chain recombines TRBV27 with TRBJ2-7; D is perhaps TRBD2 (6 bases). Germline V gene lookup returns CDR1 MNHEY and CDR2 SMNVEV (reference sequence). The CDR3 runs 15 residues. Trimming removed 6 bases at V and 7 bases at J, with 22 bases between. CDR3 loop: CASSPRPTVRGEQYF. The CDR3 DNA follows: TGTGCCAGCAGCCCTCGACCCACAGTGCGGGGTGAGCAGTACTTC.

This clone was seen at least ten times. The CDR3 spells CASSFGDTGAGQPQHF. The CDR3 DNA reads TGTGCCAGCAGCTTTGGTGACACAGGGGCTGGTCAGCCCCAGCATTTT. The chain couples TRBV7-9 to TRBJ1-5; 7 bases agree with TRBD1. CDR1 SEHNR and CDR2 FQNEAQ come from the germline V gene (reference sequence). V lost 3 bases to trimming and J lost 6 bases; unmatched junction nucleotides: 11. This CDR3 is 16 amino acids long.

This clone has just a few counts. The V gene is TRBV15, the J gene TRBJ2-1, with 7 bases matching TRBD2. This CDR3 spans 17 amino acids. V shed 5 bases, J shed 0 bases, and the junction held 10 bases outside the gene matches. The V gene's germline CDR1 is LNHNV and CDR2 YYDKDF (reference sequence). CDR3 in amino acids: CATSRSGGDGSYNEQFF. CDR3 sequence (DNA): TGTGCCACCAGCCGCAGTGGGGGGGACGGCTCCTACAATGAGCAGTTCTTC.

The DNA of the CDR3 is TGTGCCAGCAGCTTAAAATTGGCAGGGCCCAACGAGCAGTACTTC. Translated, it gives CASSLKLAGPNEQYF. The V and J genes are TRBV7-9 and TRBJ2-7; D perhaps matches TRBD1 (5 bases). V gave up 2 bases and J gave up 5 bases, with 16 bases separating them. The CDR3 contains 15 residues. In germline, CDR1 is SEHNR, CDR2 FQNEAQ (reference sequence).

The chain combines TRBV19 with TRBJ2-6; D call uncertain. The CDR3 spans 14 residues. V was clipped by 7 bases and J by 0 bases, with 7 bases between them. The germline CDR1 and CDR2 sequences are LNHDA and SQIVND (reference sequence). DNA of the CDR3: TGTGCCAGTAAAGTGCGCTCTGGGGCCAACGTCCTGACTTTC. The encoded protein is CASKVRSGANVLTF.

On this clone itself: The germline gene is not matched at one end of the junction; a read error may be the cause. This CDR3 reads CASSQDRGGGYTF. CDR3 DNA: TGTGCCAGCAGTCAAGACAGGGGAGGTGGCTACACCTTC. V is TRBV4-2 and J is TRBJ1-2; 8 bases are a match to TRBD1. Germline V CDR1 and CDR2: LGHNA, YNFKEQ. The CDR3 has 13 amino acids.

The chain employs TRBV29-1 and TRBJ2-5; D assignment may be TRBD1 or TRBD2 (7 bases each). CDR3 length: 14 amino acids. V shed 5 bases and J shed 5 bases, with 18 bases lying between them. Germline assignment: CDR1 SQVTM and CDR2 ANQGSEA. The CDR3 region has the DNA TGCAGCGTTAGCGGCAGGGGGGGGGAGGAGACCCAGTACTTC. This sequence encodes CSVSGRGGEETQYF.

The V and J genes are TRBV25-1 and TRBJ2-5; 7 bases align to TRBD2. The end of the DNA is better explained by TRBJ2-7, so the J call may be wrong. Looked up from germline, CDR1 is MGHDK and CDR2 is SYGVNS. This CDR3 has 18 amino acids. CDR3 in amino acids: CASSGSRQWVGGTYEQYF. The CDR3 nucleotides read TGTGCCAGCAGTGGATCCCGCCAGTGGGTGGGGGGGACCTACGAGCAGTACTTC.

The chain carries TRBV29-1 and TRBJ1-5, with 9 bases that match TRBD1. The V gene's germline CDR1 is SQVTM and CDR2 ANQGSEA. Trimming at V came to 5 bases and at J to 7 bases, leaving 9 bases not matched to a gene. The CDR3 runs to 14 residues. CDR3 coding DNA: TGCAGCGTTTCGTCCGGGACAGGGAGGCAGCCCCAGCATTTT. As protein: CSVSSGTGRQPQHF.

This clone has only a few counts. V is TRBV27 and J is TRBJ2-7; 7 nucleotides line up with TRBD1. J gave up 4 bases and V 5 bases, and 8 bases lay outside the gene matches. Germline CDR1 and CDR2: MNHEY and SMNVEV (reference sequence). CDR3 length: 14 residues. DNA for the CDR3: TGTGCCAGCAGTCACAGGGGTCCTCAATACGAGCAGTACTTC. The encoded protein is CASSHRGPQYEQYF.

V is TRBV20-1 and J is TRBJ1-2; no reliable D call. V was trimmed by 5 bases and J by 8 bases, leaving 6 bases between them. Germline assignment: CDR1 DFQATT and CDR2 SNEGSKA (reference sequence). This CDR3 comprises 9 residues. As DNA, the CDR3 is TGCAGTGCTGACGAAGGCTACACCTTC. Translating it yields CSADEGYTF.

On this clone itself: One junction end disagrees with the germline gene, perhaps due to a read error. The V and J genes are TRBV5-6 and TRBJ2-5; D possibly corresponds to TRBD1 (6 bases). The CDR3 loop spans 15 amino acids. Per the germline V gene, CDR1 is SGHDT and CDR2 is YYEEEE. The DNA for the CDR3 is TGTGCCAGCTGCTTGGGTCCCAGGGGTGGGGAGACCCAGTACTTC. It encodes CASCLGPRGGETQYF.

The chain combines TRBV27 with TRBJ2-7; D is undetermined. Germline lookup yields CDR1 MNHEY and CDR2 SMNVEV (reference sequence). V was clipped by 6 bases and J by 5 bases, with 17 bases between them. The CDR3 loop spans 14 amino acids. This CDR3 is CASSNRALVDEQYF. The CDR3 coding sequence is TGTGCCAGCAGCAACCGGGCCCTCGTCGACGAGCAGTACTTC.

The chain has TRBV5-4 and TRBJ2-2; TRBD1 matches 9 bases. This CDR3 region has 16 residues. Germline V gene sequence: CDR1 SGHNT, CDR2 YYREEE (reference sequence). The J segment lost 6 bases and the V segment lost 5 bases, leaving 11 bases of the junction unmatched. CDR3 in amino acids: CASRDQNRGRAGELFF. Written as DNA, the CDR3 is TGTGCCAGCAGGGATCAAAACAGGGGGCGGGCCGGGGAGCTGTTTTTT.

This clone turned up a few times. This rearrangement joins TRBV29-1 to TRBJ2-1; the D gene is possibly TRBD1 (5 bases). The CDR3 loop spans 13 amino acids. The germline gives CDR1 SQVTM, CDR2 ANQGSEA. Trimming removed 7 bases at V and 3 bases at J, with 13 bases between. CDR3 in DNA: TGCAGCGCCTTTGTAGGGGTCTACAATGAGCAGTTCTTC. This sequence encodes CSAFVGVYNEQFF.

In its sample, this clone was seen once. The chain has TRBV7-9 and TRBJ2-5; D not resolved. Germline V gene data show CDR1 as SEHNR and CDR2 as FQNEAQ (reference sequence). The V and J ends lost 2 bases and 1 base respectively, with 8 bases between them. CDR3 size: 14 residues. CDR3 residues: CASSLWNSQETQYF. The CDR3 coding sequence is TGTGCCAGCAGCTTATGGAACAGCCAAGAGACCCAGTACTTC. The full variable domain, in which reference TRBV7-9 and TRBJ2-5 provide the parts outside the CDR3, is DTGVSQNPRHKITKRGQNVTFRCDPISEHNRLYWYRQTLGQGPEFLTYFQNEAQLEKSRLLSDRFSAERPKGSFSTLEIQRTEQGDSAMYLCASSLWNSQETQYFGPGTRLLVL.

The chain employs TRBV29-1 and TRBJ1-1, with no clear D. With 1 base removed from V and 4 bases from J, the gap between germline ends came to 19 bases. CDR1 and CDR2 from the germline V gene are SQVTM and ANQGSEA. The CDR3 extends over 16 amino acids. The CDR3 reads CSVEGTPEGATTEAFF. The CDR3, as DNA: TGCAGCGTTGAAGGAACCCCTGAAGGAGCCACCACTGAAGCTTTCTTT.

This sequence joins TRBV5-4 and TRBJ1-1; 7 positions agree with TRBD1. The CDR3 contains 15 residues. Per germline, CDR1 SGHNT and CDR2 YYREEE (reference sequence). The J segment lost 3 bases and the V segment lost 4 bases, leaving 9 bases of the junction unmatched. The CDR3 DNA sequence: TGTGCCAGCAGCCCCCACAGGGGAGAGGACACTGAAGCTTTCTTT. Its protein is CASSPHRGEDTEAFF. The full variable domain, completed using reference TRBV5-4 and TRBJ1-1, is ETGVTQSPTHLIKTRGQQVTLRCSSQSGHNTVSWYQQALGQGPQFIFQYYREEENGRGNFPPRFSGLQFPNYSSELNVNALELDDSALYLCASSPHRGEDTEAFFGQGTRLTVV.

In this sample, this clone turned up a few times. This chain links TRBV2 with TRBJ1-1, with TRBD1 matching over 7 bases. The CDR3 spans 12 residues. V lost 7 bases and J lost 10; bases outside the gene matches: 9. The germline gives CDR1 SNHLY, CDR2 FYNNEI. The CDR3 region is CASTLERGRAFF. CDR3 bases: TGTGCCAGCACCCTGGAGAGGGGGCGAGCTTTCTTT.

This chain joins TRBV29-1 and TRBJ1-2; TRBD1 matches 9 bases. This CDR3 is 12 amino acids long. J gave up 5 bases and V 6 bases, and 4 bases lay outside the gene matches. Germline CDR1 SQVTM, CDR2 ANQGSEA. The CDR3 bases are TGCAGCGTGCGGGGACAGGGTTATGGCTACACCTTC. Its protein is CSVRGQGYGYTF.

A few counts support this clone. The J gene is TRBJ1-1, the V gene TRBV5-4; D is ambiguous. Germline CDR1 reads SGHNT; CDR2 reads YYREEE (reference sequence). With 0 bases removed from V and 0 bases from J, the gap between germline ends came to 6 bases. The CDR3 length is 14 residues. The CDR3 sequence is CASSLGTMNTEAFF. CDR3 bases: TGTGCCAGCAGCTTGGGTACCATGAACACTGAAGCTTTCTTT.

The V gene is TRBV5-1, the J gene TRBJ2-3; D perhaps matches TRBD1 (5 bases). In germline, CDR1 is SGHRS, CDR2 YFSETQ. The length of the CDR3 is 11 residues. V lost 6 bases and J 6 bases, leaving 8 bases between the germline ends. This chain's CDR3 is CASTPGDTQYF. CDR3 nucleotides: TGCGCCAGCACCCCAGGGGATACGCAGTATTTT.

This clone came up a few times. The chain has TRBV29-1 and TRBJ2-5, with TRBD1 matching over 9 bases. The CDR3 is 13 residues long. The V segment lost 7 bases and the J segment 6 bases; nucleotides outside the gene matches: 9. Germline V gene lookup returns CDR1 SQVTM and CDR2 ANQGSEA. The CDR3 region has the DNA TGCAGCGAACGGGACAGGGCCGGACAGACCCAGTACTTC. Its translation: CSERDRAGQTQYF.

This clone was counted a few times. In DNA form, the CDR3 reads TGCGCCAGCAGCTTGGGTGGGAATTCACCCCTCCACTTT. Encoded protein: CASSLGGNSPLHF. The gene calls are TRBV5-1 and TRBJ1-6; D gene ambiguous. CDR1 is SGHRS and CDR2 is YFSETQ in the germline V gene. V was cut by 0 bases and J by 7 bases, with 5 bases left in between. This CDR3 is built from 13 residues.

The chain uses TRBV30 and TRBJ1-1; the D is unclear. The CDR3 has 12 amino acids. The germline gives CDR1 GTSNPN, CDR2 SVGIG (reference sequence). V was cut by 1 base and J by 5 bases, with 8 bases left in between. The CDR3 here is CAWSGHITEAFF. The CDR3 DNA sequence: TGTGCCTGGAGTGGACATATAACTGAAGCTTTCTTT.